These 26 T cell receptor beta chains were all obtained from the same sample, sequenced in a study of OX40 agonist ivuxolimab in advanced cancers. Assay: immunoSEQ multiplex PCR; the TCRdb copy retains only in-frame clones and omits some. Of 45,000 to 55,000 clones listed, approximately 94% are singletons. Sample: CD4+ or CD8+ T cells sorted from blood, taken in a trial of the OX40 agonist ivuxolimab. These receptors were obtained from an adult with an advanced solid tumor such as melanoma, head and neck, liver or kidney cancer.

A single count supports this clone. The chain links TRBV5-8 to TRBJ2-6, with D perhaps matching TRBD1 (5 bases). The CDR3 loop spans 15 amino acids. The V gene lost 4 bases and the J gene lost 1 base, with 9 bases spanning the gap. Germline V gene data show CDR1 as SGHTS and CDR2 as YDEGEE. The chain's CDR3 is CASSLDMSGANVLTF. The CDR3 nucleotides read TGTGCCAGCAGCCTGGACATGTCTGGGGCCAACGTCCTGACTTTC. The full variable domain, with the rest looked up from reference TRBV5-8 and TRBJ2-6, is EAGVTQSPTHLIKTRGQQATLRCSPISGHTSVYWYQQALGLGLQFLLWYDEGEERNRGNFPPRFSGRQFPNYSSELNVNALELEDSALYLCASSLDMSGANVLTFGAGSRLTVL.

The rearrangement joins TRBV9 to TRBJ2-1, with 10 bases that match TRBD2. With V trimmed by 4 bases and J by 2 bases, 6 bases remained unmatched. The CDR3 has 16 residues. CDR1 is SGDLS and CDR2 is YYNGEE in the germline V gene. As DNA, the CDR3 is TGTGCCAGCAGCTCTAGCGGGAGTACCCCCTACAATGAGCAGTTCTTC. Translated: CASSSSGSTPYNEQFF.

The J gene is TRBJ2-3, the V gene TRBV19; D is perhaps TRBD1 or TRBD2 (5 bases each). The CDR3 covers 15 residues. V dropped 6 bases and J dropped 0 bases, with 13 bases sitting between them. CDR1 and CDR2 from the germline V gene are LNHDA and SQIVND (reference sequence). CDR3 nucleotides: TGTGCCAGTAGCTGGGGACCCCCGAGCACAGATACGCAGTATTTT. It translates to CASSWGPPSTDTQYF.

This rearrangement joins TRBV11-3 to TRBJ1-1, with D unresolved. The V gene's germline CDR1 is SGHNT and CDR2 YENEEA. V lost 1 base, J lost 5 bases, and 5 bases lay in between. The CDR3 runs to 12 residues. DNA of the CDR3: TGTGCCAGCAGCTTAGGACAAACTGAAGCTTTCTTT. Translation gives CASSLGQTEAFF. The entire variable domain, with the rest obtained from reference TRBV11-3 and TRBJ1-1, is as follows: EAGVVQSPRYKIIEKKQPVAFWCNPISGHNTLYWYLQNLGQGPELLIRYENEEAVDDSQLPKDRFSAERLKGVDSTLKIQPAELGDSAVYLCASSLGQTEAFFGQGTRLTVV.

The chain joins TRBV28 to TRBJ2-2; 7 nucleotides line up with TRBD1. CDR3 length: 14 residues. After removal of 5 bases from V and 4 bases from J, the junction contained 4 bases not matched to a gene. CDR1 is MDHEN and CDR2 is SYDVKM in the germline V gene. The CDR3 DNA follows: TGTGCCAGCAGTGACAGGGCGGCCACCGGGGAGCTGTTTTTT. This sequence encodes CASSDRAATGELFF.

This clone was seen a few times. The CDR3 spells CASSYAAMNTEAFF. For the CDR3, the DNA is TGTGCCAGCAGTTACGCAGCCATGAACACTGAAGCTTTCTTT. V is TRBV6-6 and J is TRBJ1-1; D ambiguous. Germline CDR1 reads MNHNY; CDR2 reads SVGAGI (reference sequence). The CDR3 has 14 amino acids. The ends were cut back, 2 bases at V and 0 bases at J, with 7 bases in the middle.

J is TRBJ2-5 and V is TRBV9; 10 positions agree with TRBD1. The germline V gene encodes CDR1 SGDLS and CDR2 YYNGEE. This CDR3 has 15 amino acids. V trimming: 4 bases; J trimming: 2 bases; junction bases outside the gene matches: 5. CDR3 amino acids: CASSMGQGFQETQYF. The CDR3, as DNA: TGTGCCAGCAGCATGGGACAGGGGTTTCAAGAGACCCAGTACTTC.

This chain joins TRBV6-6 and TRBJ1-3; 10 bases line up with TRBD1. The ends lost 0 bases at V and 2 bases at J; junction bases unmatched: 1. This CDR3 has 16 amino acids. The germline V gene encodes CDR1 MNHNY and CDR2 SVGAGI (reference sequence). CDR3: CASSYSTGGPGNTIYF. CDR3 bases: TGTGCCAGCAGTTACTCGACAGGGGGCCCTGGAAACACCATATATTTT.

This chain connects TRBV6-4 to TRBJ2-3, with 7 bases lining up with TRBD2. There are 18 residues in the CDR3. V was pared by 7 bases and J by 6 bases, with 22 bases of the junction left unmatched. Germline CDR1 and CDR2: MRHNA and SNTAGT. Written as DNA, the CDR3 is TGTGCCAGCACCCGTCTGGGGCTAGCGGACCCCAAGCGGGATACGCAGTATTTT. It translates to CASTRLGLADPKRDTQYF.

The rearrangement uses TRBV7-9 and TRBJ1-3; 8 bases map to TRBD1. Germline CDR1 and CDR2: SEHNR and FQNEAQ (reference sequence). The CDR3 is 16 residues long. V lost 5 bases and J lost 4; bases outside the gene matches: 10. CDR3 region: CASSPGQGEYGNTIYF. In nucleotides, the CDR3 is TGTGCCAGCAGCCCCGGACAGGGAGAGTACGGAAACACCATATATTTT. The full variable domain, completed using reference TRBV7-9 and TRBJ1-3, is DTGVSQNPRHKITKRGQNVTFRCDPISEHNRLYWYRQTLGQGPEFLTYFQNEAQLEKSRLLSDRFSAERPKGSFSTLEIQRTEQGDSAMYLCASSPGQGEYGNTIYFGEGSWLTVV.

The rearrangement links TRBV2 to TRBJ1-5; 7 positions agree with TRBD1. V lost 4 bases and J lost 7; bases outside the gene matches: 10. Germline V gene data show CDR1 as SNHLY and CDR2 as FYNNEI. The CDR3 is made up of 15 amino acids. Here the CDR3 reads CASSANRGMEQPQHF. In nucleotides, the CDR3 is TGTGCCAGCAGTGCAAACAGGGGAATGGAGCAGCCCCAGCATTTT.

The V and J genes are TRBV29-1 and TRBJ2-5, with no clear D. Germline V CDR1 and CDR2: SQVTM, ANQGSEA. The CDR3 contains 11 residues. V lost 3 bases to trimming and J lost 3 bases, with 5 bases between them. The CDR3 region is CSVDRKETQYF. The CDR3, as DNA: TGCAGCGTTGACAGGAAAGAGACCCAGTACTTC.

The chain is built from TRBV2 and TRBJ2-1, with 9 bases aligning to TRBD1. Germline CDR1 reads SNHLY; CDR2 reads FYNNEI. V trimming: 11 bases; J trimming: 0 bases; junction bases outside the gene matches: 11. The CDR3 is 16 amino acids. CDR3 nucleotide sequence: TGTGCCGTCTACACCGGGACAGGGAGCTCCTACAATGAGCAGTTCTTC. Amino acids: CAVYTGTGSSYNEQFF.

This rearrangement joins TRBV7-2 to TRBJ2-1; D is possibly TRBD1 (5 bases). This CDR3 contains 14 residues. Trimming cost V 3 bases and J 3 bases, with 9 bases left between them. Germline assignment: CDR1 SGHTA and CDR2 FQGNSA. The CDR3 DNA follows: TGTGCCAGCAGCTTCCTTGGACACTACAATGAGCAGTTCTTC. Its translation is CASSFLGHYNEQFF. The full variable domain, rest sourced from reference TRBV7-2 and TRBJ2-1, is GAGVSQSPSNKVTEKGKDVELRCDPISGHTALYWYRQSLGQGLEFLIYFQGNSAPDKSGLPSDRFSAERTGGSVSTLTIQRTQQEDSAVYLCASSFLGHYNEQFFGPGTRLTVL.

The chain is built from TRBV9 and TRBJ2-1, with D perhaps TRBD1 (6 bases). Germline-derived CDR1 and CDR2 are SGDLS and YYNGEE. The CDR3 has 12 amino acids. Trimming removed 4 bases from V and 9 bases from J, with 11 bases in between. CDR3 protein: CASSSQGREQFF. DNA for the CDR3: TGTGCCAGCAGCTCACAGGGACGTGAGCAGTTCTTC.

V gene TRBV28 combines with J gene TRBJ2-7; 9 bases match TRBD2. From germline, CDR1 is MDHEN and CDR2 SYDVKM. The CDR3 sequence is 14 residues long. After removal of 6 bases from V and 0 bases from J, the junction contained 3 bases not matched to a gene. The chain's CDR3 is CASSTTSGSYEQYF. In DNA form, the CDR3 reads TGTGCCAGCAGCACGACTAGCGGCTCCTACGAGCAGTACTTC.

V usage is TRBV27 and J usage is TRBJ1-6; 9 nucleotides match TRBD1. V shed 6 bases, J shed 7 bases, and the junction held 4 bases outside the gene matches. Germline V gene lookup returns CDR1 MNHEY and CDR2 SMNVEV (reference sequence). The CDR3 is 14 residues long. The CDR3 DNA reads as TGTGCCAGCAGGCCGACAGGGGGGAATTCACCCCTCCACTTT. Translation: CASRPTGGNSPLHF.

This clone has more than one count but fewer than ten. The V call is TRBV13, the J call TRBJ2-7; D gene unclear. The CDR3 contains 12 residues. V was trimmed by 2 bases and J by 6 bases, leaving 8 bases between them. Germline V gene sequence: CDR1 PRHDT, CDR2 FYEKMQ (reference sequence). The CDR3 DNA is TGTGCCAGCAGCTTACTTTTAGGCGAGCAGTACTTC. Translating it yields CASSLLLGEQYF.

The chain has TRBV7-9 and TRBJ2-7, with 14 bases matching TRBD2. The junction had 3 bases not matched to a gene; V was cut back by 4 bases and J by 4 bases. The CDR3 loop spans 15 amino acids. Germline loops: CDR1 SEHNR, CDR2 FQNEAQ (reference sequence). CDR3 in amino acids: CASSSGTSGSYEQYF. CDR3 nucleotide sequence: TGTGCCAGCAGCTCAGGGACTAGCGGGAGTTACGAGCAGTACTTC.

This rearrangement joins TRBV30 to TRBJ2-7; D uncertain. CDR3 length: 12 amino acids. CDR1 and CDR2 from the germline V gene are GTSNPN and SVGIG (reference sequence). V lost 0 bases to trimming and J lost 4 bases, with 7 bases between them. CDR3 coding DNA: TGTGCCTGGAGTGTAGTATTTTACGAGCAGTACTTC. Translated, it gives CAWSVVFYEQYF. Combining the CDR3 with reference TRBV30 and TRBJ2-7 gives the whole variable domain SQTIHQWPATLVQPVGSPLSLECTVEGTSNPNLYWYRQAAGRGLQLLFYSVGIGQISSEVPQNLSASRPQDRQFILSSKKLLLSDSGFYLCAWSVVFYEQYFGPGTRLTVT.

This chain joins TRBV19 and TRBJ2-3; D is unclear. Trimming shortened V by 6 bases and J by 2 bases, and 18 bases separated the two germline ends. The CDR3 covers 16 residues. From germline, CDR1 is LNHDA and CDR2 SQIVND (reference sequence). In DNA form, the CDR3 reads TGTGCCAGTAGCCCCTGGTCCGCGGCCCTCACAGATACGCAGTATTTT. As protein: CASSPWSAALTDTQYF.

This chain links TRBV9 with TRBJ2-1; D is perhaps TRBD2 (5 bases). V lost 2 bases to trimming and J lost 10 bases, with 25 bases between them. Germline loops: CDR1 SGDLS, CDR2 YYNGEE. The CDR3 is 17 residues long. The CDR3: CASSVTAWGRDVGEQFF. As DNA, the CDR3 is TGTGCCAGCAGCGTTACCGCTTGGGGTCGGGATGTGGGGGAGCAGTTCTTC.

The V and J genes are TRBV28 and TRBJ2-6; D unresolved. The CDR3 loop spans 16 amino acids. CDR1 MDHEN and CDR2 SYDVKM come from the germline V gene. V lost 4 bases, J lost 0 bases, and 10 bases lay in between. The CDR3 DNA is TGTGCCAGCAGTTCAGTTCCATCCTCTGGGGCCAACGTCCTGACTTTC. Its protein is CASSSVPSSGANVLTF.

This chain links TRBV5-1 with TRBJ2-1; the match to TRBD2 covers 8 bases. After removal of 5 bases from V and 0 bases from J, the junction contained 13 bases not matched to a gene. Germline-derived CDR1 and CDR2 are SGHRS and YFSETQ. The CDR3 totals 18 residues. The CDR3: CASRLWLAGQSSYNEQFF. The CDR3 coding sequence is TGCGCCAGCAGATTATGGCTAGCGGGCCAAAGCTCCTACAATGAGCAGTTCTTC.

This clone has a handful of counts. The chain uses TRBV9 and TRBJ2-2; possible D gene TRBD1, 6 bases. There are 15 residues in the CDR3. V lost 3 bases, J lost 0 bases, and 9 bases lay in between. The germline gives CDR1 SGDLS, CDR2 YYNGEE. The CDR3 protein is CASSDRTANTGELFF. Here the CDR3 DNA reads TGTGCCAGCAGCGACAGGACAGCGAACACCGGGGAGCTGTTTTTT.

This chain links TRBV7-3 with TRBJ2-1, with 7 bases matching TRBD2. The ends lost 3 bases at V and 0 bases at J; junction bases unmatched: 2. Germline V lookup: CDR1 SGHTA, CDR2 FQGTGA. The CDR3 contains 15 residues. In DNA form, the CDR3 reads TGTGCCAGCAGCTTCGGGGGGAGCTCCTACAATGAGCAGTTCTTC. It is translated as CASSFGGSSYNEQFF. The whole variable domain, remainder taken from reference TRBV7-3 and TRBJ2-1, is GAGVSQTPSNKVTEKGKYVELRCDPISGHTALYWYRQSLGQGPEFLIYFQGTGAADDSGLPNDRFFAVRPEGSVSTLKIQRTERGDSAVYLCASSFGGSSYNEQFFGPGTRLTVL.